This TCR beta chain was obtained from a study of T cell responses to AZD1222 COVID-19 vaccine (dated by TCRdb to 2020 to 2022). The study in broad terms: A total of about 250 trial participants underwent TCR sequencing, of whom about 210 had received two doses of AZD1222 and approximately 26 had received two doses of the MenACWY control vaccine. Trial participants were enrolled by age into subgroups of 18-55, 56-69 and 70-plus years, and around 150, 28 and 57 TCR-sequenced participants, respectively, were included in these subgroups.

This specimen's time point label, per the study, means: about 28 days (+/-7) after the second vaccine dose. AZD1222 recipients with second doses at about 4 weeks or about 12 weeks were pooled, because spike-specific TCR depth and breadth did not differ between schedules. Vaccinee samples were obtained from the UK trials COV001 and COV002, which included a single-blind randomized controlled phase 2/3 trial of AZD1222 (ChAdOx1 nCoV-19) in healthy adults. Trial participant PBMC samples were collected at day 0 and day 28 after the second dose for TCRbeta chain sequencing. What the work shows at the level of the full study, not this receptor alone: Participants were mostly white British, with more females than males. The authors suggested clonal diversity may have been underestimated. Conclusions about previously exposed vaccinees are limited, since just a handful of AZD1222 recipients were seropositive for SARS-CoV-2 at baseline. Nearly half of unique spike-specific TCRs reportedly recognized epitopes outside regions mutated in the B.1.351 and B.1.1.7 variants. In the small 56-69-year group, the increase in depth fell short of significance, most likely because of low power. After two AZD1222 doses, both the breadth and the depth of spike-specific TCRs were significantly higher than at day 0 and than in MenACWY recipients. CD4 TCRs associated with the vaccine covered the entire spike protein, and the dominant responses were in regions 160-218 and 743-854. Because no day 14 peak-response samples were available, repertoires were characterized only after the peak T cell response.

The CDR3 regions of human TCRbeta chains were subjected to immunosequencing. Concerning the study's data processing: Repertoire TCRs were checked for matches against a reference library of SARS-CoV-2-specific TCRs that had been generated using the MIRA antigen-specificity platform. Breadth was defined as the fraction of unique TCRs that were SARS-CoV-2-associated. Depth was defined as the fraction of total T cells that were SARS-CoV-2-associated. Using the MIRA data, each spike-specific TCR was mapped to the spike region that the TCR reacts to and placed in a CD4 or CD8 class. Log10-transformed breadth and depth values were compared by one-way ANOVA with Sidak's multiple comparisons tests. Entries here come from immuneACCESS through TCRdb and include only in-frame sequences with V and J called. Some clones fail to appear in such tables; in the studies checked, an unresolved V gene covers under half of the shortfall, and the cause of the remainder is unknown. V and J calls and clone size come straight from that table; D and trimming were deduced from the DNA. This sample holds 150,000 to 200,000 clones; about 89% were observed only once. The top ten clones comprise 1% to 1.5% of the sample.

Taken from cysteine to phenylalanine, the CDR3 has 15 residues. Just the 45-base CDR3 DNA is kept, in frame starting at base 1. The germline V gene gives CDR1 as SGHTA and CDR2 as FQGTGA. V gives up 5 bases and J gives up 7 bases, and the segment between their germline ends measures 17 bases. A note on this clone: The antigen this receptor binds is unknown. No qualities accompany the bases; no much larger clone lies one base away.

The receptor comes from an adult who received the AZD1222 COVID-19 vaccine. The sample was peripheral blood, taken 28 days after the second AZD1222 dose. The V and J genes are TRBV7-3 and TRBJ2-2; no confident D gene assignment can be made. The CDR3 protein: CASSMTPGRGGELFF. The DNA reads TGTGCCAGCAGCATGACTCCCGGTCGCGGCGGGGAGCTGTTTTTT.